This T cell receptor (beta chain) was retrieved from a study of blood T cell repertoires in COVID-19. This clone was seen just once. CDR3 length: 16 amino acids. Germline V gene data show CDR1 as LNHDA and CDR2 as SQIVND (reference sequence). V trimming: 1 base; J trimming: 0 bases; junction bases outside the gene matches: 4. Seattle enrolled patients during active infection and tracked them longitudinally. TCRdb's copy holds only in-frame clones and misses some; the assay was immunoSEQ multiplex PCR. The sample holds about 140,000 clones, 65% to 85% seen once. The receptor was derived from a man aged 30 to 45 with COVID-19, enrolled during active disease. Sequencing used peripheral blood. V is TRBV19 and J is TRBJ2-3; TRBD2 agrees at 7 bases. This CDR3 is CASSIVASGSTDTQYF. The CDR3 bases are TGTGCCAGTAGTATAGTGGCTAGCGGAAGCACAGATACGCAGTATTTT. The full variable domain, completed using reference TRBV19 and TRBJ2-3, is DGGITQSPKYLFRKEGQNVTLSCEQNLNHDAMYWYRQDPGQGLRLIYYSQIVNDFQKGDIAEGYSVSREKKESFPLTVTSAQKNPTAFYLCASSIVASGSTDTQYFGPGTRLTVL.